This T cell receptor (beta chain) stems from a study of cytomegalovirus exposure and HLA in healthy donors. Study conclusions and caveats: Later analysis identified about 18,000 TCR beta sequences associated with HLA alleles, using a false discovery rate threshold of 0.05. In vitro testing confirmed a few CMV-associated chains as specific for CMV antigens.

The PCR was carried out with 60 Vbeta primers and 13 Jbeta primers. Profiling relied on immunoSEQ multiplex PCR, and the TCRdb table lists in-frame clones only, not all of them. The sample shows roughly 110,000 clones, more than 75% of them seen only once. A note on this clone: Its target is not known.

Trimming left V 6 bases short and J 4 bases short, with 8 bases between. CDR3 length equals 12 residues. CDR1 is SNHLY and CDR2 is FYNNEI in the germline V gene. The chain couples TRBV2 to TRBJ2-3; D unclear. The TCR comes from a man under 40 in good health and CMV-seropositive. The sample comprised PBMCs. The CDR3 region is CASRETSDTQYF. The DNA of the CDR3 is TGTGCCAGCAGAGAGACTTCAGATACGCAGTATTTT.